The clone carrying this TCR beta chain showed up many times. The data were taken from a study of T-cell memory formation after mild COVID-19. CDR1 is MNHEY, CDR2 SVGEGT, per germline. V was trimmed by 6 bases and J by 2 bases, leaving 11 bases between them. The CDR3 length is 13 residues. TCRdb re-called the 5' RACE reads through MiXCR, storing one row per CDR3 protein. The data hold 200,000 to 250,000 distinct CDR3 sequences, with over 9% observed a single time. V is TRBV6-2 or TRBV6-3 and J is TRBJ2-7, with no clear D. The sequence was obtained from a man younger than 35 who had mild COVID-19 (a few samples of this study predate the infection). Cell type and time point are not known. The source material was PBMCs or a T cell subset sorted from them (not recorded which). Written as DNA, the CDR3 is TGTGCCAGCAGCCTACGACCGGCCTACGAGCAGTACGTC. It is translated as CASSLRPAYEQYV.